The next 32 T cell receptor beta chains were all read from a single sample in a study of blood T cell repertoires in COVID-19. Generated by immunoSEQ multiplex PCR, the TCRdb table keeps only in-frame clones and is missing some. Seen here are 39,000 or so clones, approximately 80% observed once, and the top ten hold 9% to 10%. Sequenced input: peripheral blood. These receptors all come from a man in his 60s in a cohort sampled during active COVID-19.

The chain recombines TRBV24-1 with TRBJ2-1; 10 bases fit TRBD2. V was pared by 1 base and J by 6 bases, with 5 bases of the junction left unmatched. The CDR3 loop spans 16 amino acids. Germline V gene data show CDR1 as KGHDR and CDR2 as SFDVKD. Written as DNA, the CDR3 is TGTGCCACCAGTGATTTAGCTAGCGGGAGCCTCAATGAGCAGTTCTTC. Translating gives CATSDLASGSLNEQFF.

The sample holds one count of this clone. The V and J genes are TRBV18 and TRBJ2-1; 7 bases map to TRBD2. The CDR3 has 15 residues. Germline CDR1 is KGHSH and CDR2 is LQKENI. V lost 3 bases and J lost 1; bases outside the gene matches: 3. CDR3 DNA: TGTGCCAGCTCACCCGGGCGGGGGTCCTACAATGAGCAGTTCTTC. Its protein is CASSPGRGSYNEQFF.

The rearrangement uses TRBV5-3 and TRBJ2-3; D is perhaps TRBD2 (5 bases). TRBV5-3 is sorted into the ORF group, with uncertain function. This CDR3 contains 15 residues. V lost 10 bases, J lost 2 bases, and 20 bases lay in between. CDR3 sequence reads: CASLPPGGFTDTQYF. CDR3 in DNA: TGTGCCTCCTTACCCCCGGGCGGGTTCACAGATACGCAGTATTTT.

The J gene is TRBJ2-5, the V gene TRBV24-1; D may be TRBD1 (6 bases). Germline CDR1 KGHDR, CDR2 SFDVKD. Trimming shortened V by 5 bases and J by 7 bases, and 13 bases separated the two germline ends. This CDR3 region has 13 residues. CDR3 DNA: TGTGCCACCAGTGGAGGGGGTTGGGCGACCCAGTACTTC. It codes for CATSGGGWATQYF.

This clone was seen only a few times. J is TRBJ2-1 and V is TRBV6-5; 7 bases map to TRBD2. The CDR3 totals 13 residues. Germline trimming cut 10 bases from V and 3 bases from J; bases unmatched to any gene: 6. The germline gives CDR1 MNHEY, CDR2 SVGAGI. The CDR3: CATRGGVYNEQFF. CDR3 DNA: TGTGCCACCCGGGGAGGGGTCTACAATGAGCAGTTCTTC.

CDR3 amino acids: CSASSGEGTGYEQYF. CDR3 sequence (DNA): TGCAGTGCTAGTAGCGGGGAGGGGACAGGATACGAGCAGTACTTC. This chain joins TRBV20-1 and TRBJ2-7; D tentatively reads TRBD1 or TRBD2 (8 bases each). Germline loops: CDR1 DFQATT, CDR2 SNEGSKA (reference sequence). The CDR3 contains 15 residues. Trimming shortened V by 3 bases and J by 4 bases, and 19 bases separated the two germline ends.

This clone has only one observation. J is TRBJ1-1 and V is TRBV7-9; D is unclear. Trimming pared 1 base from V and 4 bases from J, leaving 4 bases between. The CDR3 totals 12 residues. Germline V gene sequence: CDR1 SEHNR, CDR2 FQNEAQ (reference sequence). The CDR3 nucleotides read TGTGCCAGCAGCTTAGGCGTCACTGAAGCTTTCTTT. This encodes CASSLGVTEAFF.

The chain links TRBV19 to TRBJ2-7; 10 bases align to TRBD1. The germline V gene has CDR1 LNHDA and CDR2 SQIVND (reference sequence). The CDR3 has 14 amino acids. The V and J ends lost 3 bases and 5 bases, in that order; junction bases with no gene match: 4. The CDR3 reads CASSMRDRGHEQYF. Here the CDR3 DNA reads TGTGCCAGTAGTATGCGGGACAGGGGACACGAGCAGTACTTC.

This clone occurred a few times. The chain joins TRBV19 to TRBJ1-3, with 10 bases matching TRBD1. The CDR3 totals 14 residues. Trimming at V came to 10 bases and at J to 4 bases, leaving 7 bases not matched to a gene. The germline gives CDR1 LNHDA, CDR2 SQIVND (reference sequence). The CDR3 spells CATRDRGTGNTIYF. The CDR3, as DNA: TGTGCCACCAGGGACAGGGGAACCGGAAACACCATATATTTT.

The chain has TRBV30 and TRBJ2-3; 11 bases agree with TRBD1. Trimming at V came to 2 bases and at J to 2 bases, leaving 9 bases not matched to a gene. The germline gives CDR1 GTSNPN, CDR2 SVGIG (reference sequence). The CDR3 extends over 17 amino acids. This chain's CDR3 is CAWSPRDRGGVTDTQYF. Here the CDR3 DNA reads TGTGCCTGGAGTCCACGGGACAGGGGGGGGGTCACAGATACGCAGTATTTT.

In its sample, this clone ranks as medium-sized. This chain joins TRBV3-1 (or the pseudogene TRBV3-2) and TRBJ2-7; no clear D gene. Germline CDR1 LGHDT, CDR2 YNNKEL (reference sequence). With 0 bases removed from V and 3 bases from J, the gap between germline ends came to 6 bases. The CDR3 spans 13 residues. CDR3 region: CASSQEVGYEQYF. CDR3 sequence (DNA): TGTGCCAGCAGCCAAGAGGTCGGCTACGAGCAGTACTTC.

The chain couples TRBV25-1 to TRBJ1-1; no clear D gene. Germline values: CDR1 MGHDK, CDR2 SYGVNS. The CDR3 is made up of 14 amino acids. Trimming removed 9 bases at V and 2 bases at J, with 16 bases between. The CDR3 region is CASRASGGNTEAFF. The CDR3 coding sequence is TGTGCCAGTAGGGCCAGCGGCGGTAACACTGAAGCTTTCTTT.

The J gene is TRBJ2-1, the V gene TRBV15, with D unclear. From germline, CDR1 is LNHNV and CDR2 YYDKDF (reference sequence). This CDR3 comprises 11 residues. V was pared by 8 bases and J by 6 bases, with 8 bases between. The CDR3, as DNA: TGTGCCACCGCGAGTACCAATGAGCAGTTCTTC. It is translated as CATASTNEQFF.

V gene TRBV19 combines with J gene TRBJ2-1, with D maybe TRBD2 (6 bases). This CDR3 region has 15 residues. V was trimmed by 6 bases and J by 1 base, leaving 13 bases between them. The V gene's germline CDR1 is LNHDA and CDR2 SQIVND (reference sequence). CDR3 bases: TGTGCCAGTAGCTCGTGGAGGGCTTCCTACAATGAGCAGTTCTTC. This sequence encodes CASSSWRASYNEQFF.

The rearrangement links TRBV18 to TRBJ2-6; D is ambiguous. Germline V gene lookup returns CDR1 KGHSH and CDR2 LQKENI. The V gene lost 3 bases and the J gene lost 0 bases, with 3 bases spanning the gap. CDR3 length equals 14 residues. DNA for the CDR3: TGTGCCAGCTCACCTCGCTCTGGGGCCAACGTCCTGACTTTC. Residues: CASSPRSGANVLTF. The full variable domain, completed using reference TRBV18 and TRBJ2-6, is NAGVMQNPRHLVRRRGQEARLRCSPMKGHSHVYWYRQLPEEGLKFMVYLQKENIIDESGMPKERFSAEFPKEGPSILRIQQVVRGDSAAYFCASSPRSGANVLTFGAGSRLTVL.

The count of this clone is one. Other nucleotide sequences from this sample produce the same CDR3. The rearrangement uses TRBV15 and TRBJ1-4, with D possibly TRBD1 on 5 matching bases. Trimming removed 3 bases from V and 0 bases from J, with 11 bases in between. The CDR3 consists of 16 residues. The V gene's germline CDR1 is LNHNV and CDR2 YYDKDF (reference sequence). The CDR3 bases are TGTGCCACCAGCAGCGGGGGGACCGCAACTAATGAAAAACTGTTTTTT. Translating gives CATSSGGTATNEKLFF.

The chain links TRBV4-1 to TRBJ1-2, with TRBD1 matching 7 bases. V trimming: 4 bases; J trimming: 10 bases; junction bases outside the gene matches: 15. This CDR3 region has 15 residues. Germline-derived CDR1 and CDR2 are MGHRA and YSYEKL. The CDR3 nucleotides are TGCGCCAGCAGCCCCCCGACGAGTCAGGGGGACTTCTACACCTTC. Residues: CASSPPTSQGDFYTF.

This chain joins TRBV24-1 and TRBJ1-5; 7 bases agree with TRBD1. J was trimmed by 5 bases and V by 4 bases; bases with no gene match: 7. This CDR3 is built from 15 residues. Germline V lookup: CDR1 KGHDR, CDR2 SFDVKD. DNA of the CDR3: TGTGCCACCAGTGAGCCCTCGACAGGGCATCAGCCCCAGCATTTT. Translating gives CATSEPSTGHQPQHF.

V is TRBV25-1 and J is TRBJ1-1; possible D gene TRBD1, 5 bases. Germline loops: CDR1 MGHDK, CDR2 SYGVNS. The CDR3 spans 14 residues. Between the trimmed V and J ends, which lost 5 bases and 4 bases, there was a span of 14 bases. CDR3 residues: CASSRDSRGTEAFF. CDR3 in DNA: TGTGCCAGCAGTAGGGACTCACGGGGCACTGAAGCTTTCTTT.

CDR3 protein: CAWSFSSYNEQFF. The CDR3 DNA reads TGTGCCTGGAGTTTTAGCTCCTACAATGAGCAGTTCTTC. The V and J genes are TRBV30 and TRBJ2-1, with D hard to call. The CDR3 sequence is 13 residues long. CDR1 and CDR2 (germline): GTSNPN, SVGIG (reference sequence). Between the trimmed V and J ends, which lost 2 bases and 0 bases, there was a span of 5 bases.

The chain has TRBV11-2 and TRBJ1-4; D call uncertain. Looked up from germline, CDR1 is SGHAT and CDR2 is FQNNGV. The CDR3 has 9 amino acids. The V and J ends lost 1 base and 17 bases respectively, with 5 bases between them. CDR3 in amino acids: CASSLALFF. In nucleotides, the CDR3 is TGTGCCAGCAGCTTAGCCCTTTTTTTT.

The chain recombines TRBV9 with TRBJ1-2; D is undetermined. CDR1 is SGDLS and CDR2 is YYNGEE in the germline V gene. Trimming left V 1 base short and J 7 bases short, with 20 bases between. This CDR3 region has 16 residues. The CDR3 DNA is TGTGCCAGCAGCGTAAACCCTTCTGGCCCCGCGGGTGGCTACACCTTC. This sequence encodes CASSVNPSGPAGGYTF.

The chain carries TRBV30 and TRBJ1-5, with a possible D match to TRBD1 (5 bases). From germline, CDR1 is GTSNPN and CDR2 SVGIG (reference sequence). Deletions cut 2 bases from V and 9 bases from J, with 14 bases between. This CDR3 has 13 amino acids. The chain's CDR3 is CAWSSGGARPQHF. CDR3 nucleotide sequence: TGTGCCTGGAGTTCTGGAGGGGCGCGGCCCCAGCATTTT.

This chain links TRBV18 with TRBJ1-5; D remains unclear. Trimming removed 6 bases at V and 4 bases at J, with 16 bases between. Germline V gene data show CDR1 as KGHSH and CDR2 as LQKENI. This CDR3 spans 15 amino acids. CDR3 bases: TGTGCCAGCTCCCCCGGGTTTCCCGAAAATCAGCCCCAGCATTTT. It is translated as CASSPGFPENQPQHF.

This chain uses TRBV15 with TRBJ2-1; 9 bases map to TRBD1. V trimming: 3 bases; J trimming: 9 bases; junction bases outside the gene matches: 18. Germline V gene data show CDR1 as LNHNV and CDR2 as YYDKDF (reference sequence). The CDR3 has 18 amino acids. The CDR3 region has the DNA TGTGCCACCAGCAGTGCCGTTAACCCGGGACAGGGAGGAGGTGAGCAGTTCTTC. It encodes CATSSAVNPGQGGGEQFF.

The chain uses TRBV6-5 and TRBJ1-1, with D possibly being TRBD1 (5 bases). V shed 10 bases and J shed 2 bases, with 20 bases lying between them. The CDR3 length is 15 residues. Germline V CDR1 and CDR2: MNHEY, SVGAGI. The CDR3 DNA reads TGTGCCACTTTTATGTACAGGATTTCCAACACTGAAGCTTTCTTT. Amino acid sequence: CATFMYRISNTEAFF.

The chain links TRBV7-9 to TRBJ2-3; perhaps TRBD2 as D (6 bases). The CDR3 has 15 residues. The germline V gene encodes CDR1 SEHNR and CDR2 FQNEAQ (reference sequence). V lost 5 bases and J 3 bases, leaving 15 bases between the germline ends. DNA of the CDR3: TGTGCCAGCAGCCCGTTTGGGGGGTTGACAGATACGCAGTATTTT. Translating it yields CASSPFGGLTDTQYF. Full variable domain (missing parts from reference TRBV7-9 and TRBJ2-3): DTGVSQNPRHKITKRGQNVTFRCDPISEHNRLYWYRQTLGQGPEFLTYFQNEAQLEKSRLLSDRFSAERPKGSFSTLEIQRTEQGDSAMYLCASSPFGGLTDTQYFGPGTRLTVL.

This clone was seen a single time. V and J are TRBV6-6 and TRBJ2-3; 12 bases are shared with TRBD2. The germline CDR1 and CDR2 sequences are MNHNY and SVGAGI (reference sequence). The J segment lost 5 bases and the V segment lost 3 bases, leaving 6 bases of the junction unmatched. CDR3 length: 16 amino acids. In DNA, the CDR3 is TGTGCCAGCAGTTATGCTAGCGGGGGGGCTGGAGATACGCAGTATTTT. Protein product: CASSYASGGAGDTQYF.

The gene calls are TRBV2 and TRBJ2-1; 9 bases fit TRBD1. The CDR3 length is 16 residues. Germline V gene sequence: CDR1 SNHLY, CDR2 FYNNEI. J lost 6 bases, V lost 5 bases, and 11 bases had no gene match. The CDR3 sequence: CASSFLHRGPRNEQFF. Written as DNA, the CDR3 is TGTGCCAGCAGTTTTCTCCACAGGGGGCCCCGCAATGAGCAGTTCTTC.

V gene TRBV6-6 combines with J gene TRBJ1-5, with D uncertain. Germline lookup yields CDR1 MNHNY and CDR2 SVGAGI (reference sequence). The CDR3 is made up of 15 amino acids. V was clipped by 10 bases and J by 1 base, with 17 bases between them. DNA of the CDR3: TGTGCCACCTCTCCGGCGGGAGCGAGCAATCAGCCCCAGCATTTT. Translated, it gives CATSPAGASNQPQHF.

This chain joins TRBV28 and TRBJ1-4; a possible D gene is TRBD1 (6 bases). Germline V gene lookup returns CDR1 MDHEN and CDR2 SYDVKM. The CDR3 covers 15 residues. Deletions cut 3 bases from V and 2 bases from J, with 10 bases between. The DNA of the CDR3 is TGTGCCAGCAGTTTGGCGGGGGGCACTAATGAAAAACTGTTTTTT. This sequence encodes CASSLAGGTNEKLFF.

This clone was recorded a few times. This sequence joins TRBV30 and TRBJ2-3; 8 bases map to TRBD2. Germline trimming cut 5 bases from V and 6 bases from J; bases unmatched to any gene: 10. This CDR3 comprises 14 residues. In germline, CDR1 is GTSNPN, CDR2 SVGIG (reference sequence). CDR3: CAWAIGTSSDTQYF. The CDR3 nucleotides are TGTGCCTGGGCAATAGGGACTAGTTCGGATACGCAGTATTTT.